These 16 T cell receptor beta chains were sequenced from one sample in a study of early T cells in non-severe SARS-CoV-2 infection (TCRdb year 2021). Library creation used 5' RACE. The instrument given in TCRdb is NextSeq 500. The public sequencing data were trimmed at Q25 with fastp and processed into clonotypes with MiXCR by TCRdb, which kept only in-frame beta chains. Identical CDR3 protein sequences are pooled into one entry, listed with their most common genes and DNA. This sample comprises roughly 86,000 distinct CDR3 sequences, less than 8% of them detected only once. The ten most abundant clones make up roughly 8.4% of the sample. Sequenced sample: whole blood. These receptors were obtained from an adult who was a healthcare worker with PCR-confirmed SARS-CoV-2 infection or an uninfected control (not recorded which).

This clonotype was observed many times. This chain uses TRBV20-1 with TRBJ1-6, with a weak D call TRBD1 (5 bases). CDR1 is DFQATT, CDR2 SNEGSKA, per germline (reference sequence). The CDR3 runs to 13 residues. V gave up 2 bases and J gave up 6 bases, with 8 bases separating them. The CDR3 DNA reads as TGCAGTGCTAGATCCCAGGGTAATTCACCCCTCCACTTT. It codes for CSARSQGNSPLHF.

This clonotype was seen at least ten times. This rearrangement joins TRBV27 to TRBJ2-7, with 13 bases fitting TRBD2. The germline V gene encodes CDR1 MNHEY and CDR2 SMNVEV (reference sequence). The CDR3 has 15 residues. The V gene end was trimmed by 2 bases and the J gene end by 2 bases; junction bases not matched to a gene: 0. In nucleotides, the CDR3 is TGTGCCAGCAGTTTAGGGACTAGCGGGGCCTACGAGCAGTACTTC. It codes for CASSLGTSGAYEQYF.

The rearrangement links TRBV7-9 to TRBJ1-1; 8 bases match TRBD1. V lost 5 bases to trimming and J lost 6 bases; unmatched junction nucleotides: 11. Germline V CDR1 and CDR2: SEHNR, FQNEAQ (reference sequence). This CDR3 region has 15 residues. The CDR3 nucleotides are TGTGCCAGCAGCCCCAAGGACAGGGCTGATTCTGAAGCTTTCTTT. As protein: CASSPKDRADSEAFF.

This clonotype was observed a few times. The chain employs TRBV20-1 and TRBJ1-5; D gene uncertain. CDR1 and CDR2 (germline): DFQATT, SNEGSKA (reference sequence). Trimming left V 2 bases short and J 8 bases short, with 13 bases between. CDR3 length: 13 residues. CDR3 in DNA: TGCAGTGCTAGAAGGGAAATTTGGGAGCCCCAGCATTTT. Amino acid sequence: CSARREIWEPQHF.

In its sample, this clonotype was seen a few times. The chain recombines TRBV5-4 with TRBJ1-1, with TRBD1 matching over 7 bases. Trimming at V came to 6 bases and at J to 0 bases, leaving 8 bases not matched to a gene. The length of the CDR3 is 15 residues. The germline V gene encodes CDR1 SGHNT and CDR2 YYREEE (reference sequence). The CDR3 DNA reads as TGTGCCAGCATCCTGCGGGGACAGCTGAACACTGAAGCTTTCTTT. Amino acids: CASILRGQLNTEAFF.

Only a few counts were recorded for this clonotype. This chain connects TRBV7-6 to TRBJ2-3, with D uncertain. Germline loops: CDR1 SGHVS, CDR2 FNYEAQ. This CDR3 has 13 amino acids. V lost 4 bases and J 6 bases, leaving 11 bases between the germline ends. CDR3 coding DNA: TGTGCCAGCAGCTCCCGGTCCTCTGATACGCAGTATTTT. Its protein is CASSSRSSDTQYF.

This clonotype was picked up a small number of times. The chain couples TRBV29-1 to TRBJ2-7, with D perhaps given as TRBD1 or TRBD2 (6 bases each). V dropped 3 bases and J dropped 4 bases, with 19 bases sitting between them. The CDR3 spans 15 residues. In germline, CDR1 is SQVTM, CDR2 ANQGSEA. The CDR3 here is CSVDVVMGGTYEQYF. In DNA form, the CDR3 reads TGCAGCGTTGATGTAGTAATGGGGGGCACGTACGAGCAGTACTTC.

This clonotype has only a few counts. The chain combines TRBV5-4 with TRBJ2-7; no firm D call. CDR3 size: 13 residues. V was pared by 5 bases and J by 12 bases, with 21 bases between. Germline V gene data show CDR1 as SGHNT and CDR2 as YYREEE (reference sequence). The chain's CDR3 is CASRTRQAPYLYF. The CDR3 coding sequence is TGTGCCAGCAGGACCCGGCAGGCCCCATACCTGTACTTC. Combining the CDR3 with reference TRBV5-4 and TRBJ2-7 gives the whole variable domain ETGVTQSPTHLIKTRGQQVTLRCSSQSGHNTVSWYQQALGQGPQFIFQYYREEENGRGNFPPRFSGLQFPNYSSELNVNALELDDSALYLCASRTRQAPYLYFGPGTRLTVT.

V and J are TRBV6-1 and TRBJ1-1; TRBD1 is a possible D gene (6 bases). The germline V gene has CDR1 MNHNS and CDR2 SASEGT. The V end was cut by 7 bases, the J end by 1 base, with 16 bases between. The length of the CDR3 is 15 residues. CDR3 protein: CASKQETGRNTEAFF. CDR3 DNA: TGTGCCAGCAAACAAGAGACAGGACGGAACACTGAAGCTTTCTTT.

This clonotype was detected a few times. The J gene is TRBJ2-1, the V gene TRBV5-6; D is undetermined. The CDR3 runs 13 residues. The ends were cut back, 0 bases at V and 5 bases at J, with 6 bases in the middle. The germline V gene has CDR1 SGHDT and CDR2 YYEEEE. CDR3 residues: CASSLVYDNEQFF. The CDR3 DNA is TGTGCCAGCAGCTTGGTTTACGACAATGAGCAGTTCTTC.

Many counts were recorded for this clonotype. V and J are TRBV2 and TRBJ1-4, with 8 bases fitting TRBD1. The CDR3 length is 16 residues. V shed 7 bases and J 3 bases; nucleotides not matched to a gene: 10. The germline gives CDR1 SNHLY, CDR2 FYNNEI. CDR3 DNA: TGTGCCAGCAATACAAGACAGGGGAACCCTAATGAAAAACTGTTTTTT. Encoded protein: CASNTRQGNPNEKLFF.

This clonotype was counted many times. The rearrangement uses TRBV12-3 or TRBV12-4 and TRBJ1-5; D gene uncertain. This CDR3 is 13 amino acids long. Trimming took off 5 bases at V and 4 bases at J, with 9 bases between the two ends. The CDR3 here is CASSEMENQPQHF. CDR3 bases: TGTGCCAGCAGTGAGATGGAAAATCAGCCCCAGCATTTT.

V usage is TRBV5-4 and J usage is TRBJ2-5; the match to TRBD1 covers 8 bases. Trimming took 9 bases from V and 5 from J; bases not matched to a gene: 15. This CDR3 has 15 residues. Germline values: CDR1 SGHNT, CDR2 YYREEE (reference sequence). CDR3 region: CATSQGQGFYETQYF. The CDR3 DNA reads TGTGCCACCTCACAAGGACAGGGTTTCTACGAGACCCAGTACTTC.

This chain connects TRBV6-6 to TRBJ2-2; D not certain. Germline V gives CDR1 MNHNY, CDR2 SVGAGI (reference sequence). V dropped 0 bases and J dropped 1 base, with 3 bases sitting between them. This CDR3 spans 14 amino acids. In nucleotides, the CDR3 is TGTGCCAGCAGTTACTCGGAGAACACCGGGGAGCTGTTTTTT. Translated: CASSYSENTGELFF.

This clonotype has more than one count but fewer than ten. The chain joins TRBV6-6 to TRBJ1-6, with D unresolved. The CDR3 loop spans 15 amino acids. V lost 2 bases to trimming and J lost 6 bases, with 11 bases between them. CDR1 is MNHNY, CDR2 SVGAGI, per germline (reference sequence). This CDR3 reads CASSYAGAVNSPLHF. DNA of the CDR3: TGTGCCAGCAGTTACGCGGGAGCGGTTAATTCACCCCTCCACTTT.

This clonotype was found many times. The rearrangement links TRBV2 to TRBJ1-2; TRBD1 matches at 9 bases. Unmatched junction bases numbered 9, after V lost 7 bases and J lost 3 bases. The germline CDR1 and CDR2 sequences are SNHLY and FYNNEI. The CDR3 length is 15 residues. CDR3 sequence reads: CASNDGQGRHYGYTF. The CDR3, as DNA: TGTGCCAGCAACGATGGACAGGGGAGACACTATGGCTACACCTTC. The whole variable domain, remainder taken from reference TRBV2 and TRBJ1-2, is EPEVTQTPSHQVTQMGQEVILRCVPISNHLYFYWYRQILGQKVEFLVSFYNNEISEKSEIFDDQFSVERPDGSNFTLKIRSTKLEDSAMYFCASNDGQGRHYGYTFGSGTRLTVV.